Below are 22 T cell receptor beta chains sequenced from a single sample in a study of shared clonotypes between healthy human individuals (dated by TCRdb to 2018 to 2021). CD8 naive samples consisted of CD45RO-negative cells that were positively selected for CCR7, yielding a CD45RA+CCR7+ population without TemRA cells. Libraries were made using the immunoSEQ multiplex PCR assay. The table comes from immuneACCESS by way of TCRdb, which keeps in-frame sequences with V and J called. Part of the clones is missing from these tables; in studies checked, under half for an unresolved V gene and the rest for unknown reasons. Here the sample has some 2,100,000 clones; 93% occur a single time. The top ten clonotypes cover around 1.7% of the sample. Sequenced input: naive CD8+ T cells from PBMCs. Sample cell subset or site, as interpreted from the label and publication: CD45RA+CCR7+. These receptors were taken from a young man in good health. Some clones in this sample may be carry-over from other donors' samples.

This clone was counted once. This chain connects TRBV7-9 to TRBJ2-1, with D possibly matching TRBD1 (6 bases). Germline assignment: CDR1 SEHNR and CDR2 FQNEAQ (reference sequence). The V gene lost 3 bases and the J gene lost 6 bases, with 9 bases spanning the gap. The CDR3 totals 13 residues. Here the CDR3 DNA reads TGTGCCAGCAGCTTTAGGGGGTTCAATGAGCAGTTCTTC. Translating gives CASSFRGFNEQFF.

Here the CDR3 reads CASSGTGSLGNEQFF. In DNA, the CDR3 is TGTGCCAGCAGCGGAACCGGGAGTTTAGGGAATGAGCAGTTCTTC. This sequence joins TRBV7-3 and TRBJ2-1, with D possibly being TRBD2 (6 bases). The CDR3 is made up of 15 amino acids. The ends were cut back, 5 bases at V and 7 bases at J, with 18 bases in the middle. CDR1 and CDR2 (germline): SGHTA, FQGTGA.

This chain uses TRBV7-3 with TRBJ2-1, with 11 bases fitting TRBD2. Losses at the gene ends were 5 bases for V and 8 bases for J; bases not matched to a gene: 8. Germline CDR1 and CDR2: SGHTA and FQGTGA. The CDR3 spans 15 residues. CDR3 nucleotides: TGTGCCAGCAGCCCTGGGGTAGCGGGAGGGCATGAGCAGTTCTTC. It codes for CASSPGVAGGHEQFF.

The chain has TRBV2 and TRBJ1-1; D remains ambiguous. Per the germline V gene, CDR1 is SNHLY and CDR2 is FYNNEI. V lost 0 bases, J lost 4 bases, and 12 bases lay in between. The CDR3 is 15 amino acids. Here the CDR3 DNA reads TGTGCCAGCAGTGAAGCGCTTAGTCGTATCACTGAAGCTTTCTTT. Amino acids: CASSEALSRITEAFF.

The chain employs TRBV18 and TRBJ2-7, with D possibly TRBD1 on 6 matching bases. Trimming shortened V by 5 bases and J by 5 bases, and 16 bases separated the two germline ends. The germline gives CDR1 KGHSH, CDR2 LQKENI. The CDR3 consists of 14 residues. The CDR3 DNA reads TGTGCCAGCTCATCCACAGGTTCAGGGGACGAGCAGTACTTC. Translation: CASSSTGSGDEQYF.

This sequence joins TRBV5-1 and TRBJ1-2; 7 bases match TRBD1. CDR3 length equals 17 residues. With V trimmed by 1 base and J by 2 bases, 11 bases remained unmatched. The germline V gene encodes CDR1 SGHRS and CDR2 YFSETQ. The chain's CDR3 is CASSLSLTGDENYGYTF. DNA for the CDR3: TGCGCCAGCAGCTTGTCTCTAACAGGGGACGAGAACTATGGCTACACCTTC.

This clone showed up just a few times. A junction end diverges from the germline sequence, so it may reflect a read error. The chain combines TRBV11-2 with TRBJ2-1; no definite D call. Germline CDR1 is SGHAT and CDR2 is FQNNGV. The CDR3 consists of 13 residues. The CDR3 nucleotides are TGTGCCAGCAGCTTGCAGTCCTCCAATGAGCAGTTCTTC. It encodes CASSLQSSNEQFF.

V and J are TRBV27 and TRBJ2-7; 9 nucleotides align to TRBD2. The CDR3 spans 15 residues. The junction had 8 bases not matched to a gene; V was cut back by 6 bases and J by 2 bases. Germline V gene sequence: CDR1 MNHEY, CDR2 SMNVEV (reference sequence). CDR3 DNA sequence: TGTGCCAGCAGGGAAGGGACTAGCAGCGCCTACGAGCAGTACTTC. It is translated as CASREGTSSAYEQYF.

This chain joins TRBV7-9 and TRBJ1-2, with 8 bases aligning to TRBD1. The CDR3 sequence is 14 residues long. CDR1 SEHNR and CDR2 FQNEAQ come from the germline V gene (reference sequence). V trimming: 3 bases; J trimming: 3 bases; junction bases outside the gene matches: 3. CDR3 residues: CASSFAGGHYGYTF. In DNA form, the CDR3 reads TGTGCCAGCAGCTTCGCAGGGGGCCACTATGGCTACACCTTC.

The chain employs TRBV5-6 and TRBJ2-2; no clear D. The V and J ends lost 2 bases and 1 base respectively, with 3 bases between them. CDR1 and CDR2 from the germline V gene are SGHDT and YYEEEE. The CDR3 is made up of 13 amino acids. CDR3 sequence (DNA): TGTGCCAGCAGCTTTCAGAACACCGGGGAGCTGTTTTTT. It translates to CASSFQNTGELFF. The full variable domain, in which reference TRBV5-6 and TRBJ2-2 provide the parts outside the CDR3, is DAGVTQSPTHLIKTRGQQVTLRCSPKSGHDTVSWYQQALGQGPQFIFQYYEEEERQRGNFPDRFSGHQFPNYSSELNVNALLLGDSALYLCASSFQNTGELFFGEGSRLTVL.

The chain recombines TRBV7-9 with TRBJ2-1, with D maybe TRBD2 (6 bases). The CDR3 contains 15 residues. CDR1 SEHNR and CDR2 FQNEAQ come from the germline V gene (reference sequence). Trimming stripped 3 bases from V and 4 bases from J, with 13 bases between. CDR3 protein: CASSFGTEAYNEQFF. In DNA, the CDR3 is TGTGCCAGCAGCTTCGGGACTGAGGCTTACAATGAGCAGTTCTTC.

This chain joins TRBV28 and TRBJ2-7; perhaps TRBD2 as D (5 bases). Germline CDR1 reads MDHEN; CDR2 reads SYDVKM. V lost 11 bases and J lost 7, with 18 bases in between. The length of the CDR3 is 12 residues. The CDR3 coding sequence is TGTGCCTGTCGAAGTCCCTGGGAGGAGCAGTACTTC. This codes for CACRSPWEEQYF. Together with reference TRBV28 and TRBJ2-7, the CDR3 gives the full variable domain: DVKVTQSSRYLVKRTGEKVFLECVQDMDHENMFWYRQDPGLGLRLIYFSYDVKMKEKGDIPEGYSVSREKKERFSLILESASTNQTSMYLCACRSPWEEQYFGPGTRLTVT.

This clone was recorded once. Other DNA sequences in this specimen translate into the identical CDR3. The rearrangement uses TRBV9 and TRBJ1-5; 7 bases agree with TRBD1. The V gene end was trimmed by 4 bases and the J gene end by 2 bases; junction bases not matched to a gene: 3. There are 14 residues in the CDR3. Germline CDR1 is SGDLS and CDR2 is YYNGEE. CDR3 in DNA: TGTGCCAGCAGCTCAGGACAGGGCAATCAGCCCCAGCATTTT. This codes for CASSSGQGNQPQHF.

This rearrangement joins TRBV6-1 to TRBJ2-7; weak D call: TRBD1 (6 bases). Looked up from germline, CDR1 is MNHNS and CDR2 is SASEGT. The CDR3 is 13 amino acids. V was trimmed by 4 bases and J by 3 bases, leaving 10 bases between them. The CDR3 sequence: CASSGVQGYEQYF. The CDR3 nucleotides are TGTGCCAGCAGTGGAGTACAGGGCTACGAGCAGTACTTC.

V is TRBV7-3 and J is TRBJ2-3; 8 bases align to TRBD2. V gave up 3 bases and J gave up 1 base; unmatched junction bases: 3. The CDR3 extends over 15 amino acids. Germline V lookup: CDR1 SGHTA, CDR2 FQGTGA. The CDR3 loop is CASSFATSGTDTQYF. CDR3 nucleotides: TGTGCCAGCAGCTTTGCGACTAGCGGCACAGATACGCAGTATTTT. Together with reference TRBV7-3 and TRBJ2-3, the CDR3 gives the full variable domain: GAGVSQTPSNKVTEKGKYVELRCDPISGHTALYWYRQSLGQGPEFLIYFQGTGAADDSGLPNDRFFAVRPEGSVSTLKIQRTERGDSAVYLCASSFATSGTDTQYFGPGTRLTVL.

J is TRBJ1-1 and V is TRBV5-4, with D uncertain. Trimming pared 4 bases from V and 7 bases from J, leaving 14 bases between. This CDR3 is built from 13 residues. The germline gives CDR1 SGHNT, CDR2 YYREEE (reference sequence). The CDR3 DNA reads as TGTGCCAGCAGCCTTGGGGTCTCTATTGAAGCTTTCTTT. Translating gives CASSLGVSIEAFF.

V usage is TRBV13 and J usage is TRBJ2-1; TRBD2 matches 9 bases. The CDR3 totals 16 residues. Germline trimming cut 8 bases from V and 8 bases from J; bases unmatched to any gene: 16. CDR1 and CDR2 from the germline V gene are PRHDT and FYEKMQ (reference sequence). CDR3 nucleotides: TGTGCCAGCCGGGGGCGGCGGGAGGGATTGAGCGATGAGCAGTTCTTC. It encodes CASRGRREGLSDEQFF.

This chain uses TRBV10-2 with TRBJ2-7, with D unresolved. Trimming removed 0 bases at V and 7 bases at J, with 16 bases between. This CDR3 is built from 15 residues. Germline CDR1 reads WSHSY; CDR2 reads SAAADI. The chain's CDR3 is CASSESIGPTWEQYF. Written as DNA, the CDR3 is TGCGCCAGCAGTGAGTCGATCGGACCCACCTGGGAGCAGTACTTC.

This chain links TRBV7-9 with TRBJ1-3, with D hard to call. The CDR3 consists of 18 residues. Germline V gene data show CDR1 as SEHNR and CDR2 as FQNEAQ (reference sequence). V lost 2 bases and J 0 bases, leaving 17 bases between the germline ends. In DNA form, the CDR3 reads TGTGCCAGCAGCTTAACGCGGTTGGTCCGGGGCTCTGGAAACACCATATATTTT. It encodes CASSLTRLVRGSGNTIYF.

On this clone itself: Other DNA sequences in this sample translate to the same CDR3. The rearrangement links TRBV27 to TRBJ2-7; perhaps TRBD2 as D (6 bases). V gave up 3 bases and J gave up 3 bases, with 9 bases separating them. The length of the CDR3 is 13 residues. Germline values: CDR1 MNHEY, CDR2 SMNVEV (reference sequence). The CDR3 coding sequence is TGTGCCAGCAGTTTCACCGGGAGCTACGAGCAGTACTTC. It translates to CASSFTGSYEQYF.

This clone showed up just once. The rearrangement links TRBV5-5 to TRBJ2-7; D ambiguous. The CDR3 runs to 13 residues. With 2 bases removed from V and 2 bases from J, the gap between germline ends came to 8 bases. CDR1 is SGHKS, CDR2 YYEKEE, per germline (reference sequence). CDR3 nucleotide sequence: TGTGCCAGCAGCTTAAATTCAGCCTACGAGCAGTACTTC. This translates into CASSLNSAYEQYF.

The chain couples TRBV9 to TRBJ2-5, with 10 bases aligning to TRBD2. The CDR3 is made up of 15 amino acids. The germline V gene has CDR1 SGDLS and CDR2 YYNGEE. With V trimmed by 2 bases and J by 4 bases, 5 bases remained unmatched. DNA of the CDR3: TGTGCCAGCAGCGTGCTAGCGGGAGCCCGAGAGACCCAGTACTTC. This sequence encodes CASSVLAGARETQYF.